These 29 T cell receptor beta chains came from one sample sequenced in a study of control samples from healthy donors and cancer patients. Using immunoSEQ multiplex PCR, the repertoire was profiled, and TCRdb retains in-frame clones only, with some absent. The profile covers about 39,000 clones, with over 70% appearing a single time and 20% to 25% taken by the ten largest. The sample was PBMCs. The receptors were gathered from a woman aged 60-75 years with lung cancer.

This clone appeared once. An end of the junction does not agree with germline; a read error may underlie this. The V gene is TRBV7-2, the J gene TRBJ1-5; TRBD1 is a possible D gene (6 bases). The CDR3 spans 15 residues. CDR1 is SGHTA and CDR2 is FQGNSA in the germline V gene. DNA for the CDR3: TGTGCAAGCAAAGGACAGTCGGGGATCAATCAGCCCCAGCATTTT. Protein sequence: CASKGQSGINQPQHF.

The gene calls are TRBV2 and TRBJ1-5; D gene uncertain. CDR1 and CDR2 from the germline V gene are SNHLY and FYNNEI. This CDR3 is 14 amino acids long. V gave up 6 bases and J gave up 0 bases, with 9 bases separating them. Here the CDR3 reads CASSDTYSNQPQHF. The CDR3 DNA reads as TGTGCCAGCAGCGACACTTATAGCAATCAGCCCCAGCATTTT.

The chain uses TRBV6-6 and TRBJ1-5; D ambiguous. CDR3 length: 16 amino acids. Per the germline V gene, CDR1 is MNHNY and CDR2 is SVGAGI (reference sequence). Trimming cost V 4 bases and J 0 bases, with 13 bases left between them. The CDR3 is CASSSDDSYSNQPQHF. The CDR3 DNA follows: TGTGCCAGCAGTTCAGATGACTCGTATAGCAATCAGCCCCAGCATTTT.

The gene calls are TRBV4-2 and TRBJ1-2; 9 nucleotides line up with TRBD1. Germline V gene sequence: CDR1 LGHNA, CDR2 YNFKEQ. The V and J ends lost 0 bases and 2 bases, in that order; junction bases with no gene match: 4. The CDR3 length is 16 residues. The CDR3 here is CASSQDLGTGNYGYTF. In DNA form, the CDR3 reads TGTGCCAGCAGCCAAGATCTCGGGACAGGGAACTATGGCTACACCTTC.

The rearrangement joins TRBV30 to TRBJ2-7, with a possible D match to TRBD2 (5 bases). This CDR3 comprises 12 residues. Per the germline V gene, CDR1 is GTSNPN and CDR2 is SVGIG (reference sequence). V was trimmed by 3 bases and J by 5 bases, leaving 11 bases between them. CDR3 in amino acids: CAWSGISNEQYF. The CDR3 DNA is TGTGCCTGGAGCGGGATAAGCAACGAGCAGTACTTC.

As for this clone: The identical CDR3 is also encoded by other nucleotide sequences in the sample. The CDR3 is CASSDQPQDTQYF. The CDR3 DNA reads TGTGCCAGCAGTGACCAACCACAAGATACGCAGTATTTT. The chain links TRBV2 to TRBJ2-3; the D is unclear. The CDR3 has 13 amino acids. Trimming removed 3 bases at V and 5 bases at J, with 9 bases between. The V gene's germline CDR1 is SNHLY and CDR2 FYNNEI.

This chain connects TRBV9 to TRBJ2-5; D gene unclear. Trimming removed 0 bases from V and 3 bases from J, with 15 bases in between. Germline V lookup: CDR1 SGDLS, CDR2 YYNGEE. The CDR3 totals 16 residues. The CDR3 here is CASSVGVSVGEETQYF. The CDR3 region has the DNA TGTGCCAGCAGCGTAGGGGTGTCAGTTGGGGAAGAGACCCAGTACTTC.

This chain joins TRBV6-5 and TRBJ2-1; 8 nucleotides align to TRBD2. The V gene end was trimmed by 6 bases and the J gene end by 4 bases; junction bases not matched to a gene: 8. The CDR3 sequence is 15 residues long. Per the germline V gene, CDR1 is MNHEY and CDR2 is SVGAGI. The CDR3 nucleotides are TGTGCCAGCAGCGGACTAGCCACCCTTTACAATGAGCAGTTCTTC. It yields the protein CASSGLATLYNEQFF.

CDR3 sequence (DNA): TGTGCCAGCTCATCCGACAGGTACTATGGCTACACCTTC. It codes for CASSSDRYYGYTF. V gene TRBV18 combines with J gene TRBJ1-2; TRBD1 might be the D (6 bases). V dropped 5 bases and J dropped 3 bases, with 10 bases sitting between them. The germline V gene encodes CDR1 KGHSH and CDR2 LQKENI. The CDR3 loop spans 13 amino acids.

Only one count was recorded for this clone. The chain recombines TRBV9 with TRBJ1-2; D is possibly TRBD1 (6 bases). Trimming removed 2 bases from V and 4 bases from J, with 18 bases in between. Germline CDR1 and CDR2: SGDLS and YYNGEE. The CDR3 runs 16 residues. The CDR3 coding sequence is TGTGCCAGCAGCGTGCGGGTGGGGGGCGTCGGCTATGGCTACACCTTC. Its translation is CASSVRVGGVGYGYTF.

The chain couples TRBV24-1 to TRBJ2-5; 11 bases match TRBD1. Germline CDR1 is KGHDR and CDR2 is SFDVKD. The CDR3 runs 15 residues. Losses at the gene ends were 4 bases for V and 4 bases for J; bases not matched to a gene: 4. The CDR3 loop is CATSDPDRGPETQYF. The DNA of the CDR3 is TGTGCCACCAGTGACCCGGACAGGGGGCCAGAGACCCAGTACTTC.

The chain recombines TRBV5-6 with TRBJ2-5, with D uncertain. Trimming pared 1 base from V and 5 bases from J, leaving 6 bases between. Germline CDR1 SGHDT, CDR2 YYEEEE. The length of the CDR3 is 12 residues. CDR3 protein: CASSLSWETQYF. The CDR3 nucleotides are TGTGCCAGCAGCTTGAGTTGGGAGACCCAGTACTTC.

The CDR3 is CASRKTDRLGYTF. DNA for the CDR3: TGTGCCAGCAGAAAAACCGACAGGCTTGGCTACACCTTC. The chain carries TRBV6-5 and TRBJ1-2, with D maybe TRBD1 (6 bases). Germline lookup yields CDR1 MNHEY and CDR2 SVGAGI. V dropped 6 bases and J dropped 7 bases, with 15 bases sitting between them. The CDR3 has 13 residues.

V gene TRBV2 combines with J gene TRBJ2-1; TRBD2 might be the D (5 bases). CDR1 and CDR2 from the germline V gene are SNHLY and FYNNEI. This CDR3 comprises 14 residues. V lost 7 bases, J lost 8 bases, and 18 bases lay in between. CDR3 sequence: CASKQEGQLHEQFF. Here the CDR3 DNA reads TGTGCCAGCAAGCAAGAGGGCCAGCTACATGAGCAGTTCTTC.

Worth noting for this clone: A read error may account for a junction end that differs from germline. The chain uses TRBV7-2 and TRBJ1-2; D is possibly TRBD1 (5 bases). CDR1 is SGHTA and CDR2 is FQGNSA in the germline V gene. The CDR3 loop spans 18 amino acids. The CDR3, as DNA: TGTGCCAGCAGCCCCTCAGGGCTTCGTCTGGAAAGGAACTATGGCCACACCTTC. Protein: CASSPSGLRLERNYGHTF. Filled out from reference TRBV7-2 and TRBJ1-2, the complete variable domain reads GAGVSQSPSNKVTEKGKDVELRCDPISGHTALYWYRQSLGQGLEFLIYFQGNSAPDKSGLPSDRFSAERTGGSVSTLTIQRTQQEDSAVYLCASSPSGLRLERNYGHTFGSGTRLTVV.

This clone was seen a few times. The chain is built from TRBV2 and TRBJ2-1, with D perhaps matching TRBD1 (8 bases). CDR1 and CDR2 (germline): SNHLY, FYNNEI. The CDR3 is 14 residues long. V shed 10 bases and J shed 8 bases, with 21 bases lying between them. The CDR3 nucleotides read TGTGCCAACGGGGGAGGGCAGGGGGCATATGAGCAGTTCTTC. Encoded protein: CANGGGQGAYEQFF.

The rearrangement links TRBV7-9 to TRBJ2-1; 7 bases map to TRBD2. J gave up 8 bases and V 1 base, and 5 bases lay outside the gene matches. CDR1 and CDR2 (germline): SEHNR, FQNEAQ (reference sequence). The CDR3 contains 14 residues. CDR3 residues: CASSLDSGRDEQFF. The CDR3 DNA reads TGTGCCAGCAGCTTAGATTCAGGGAGGGATGAGCAGTTCTTC.

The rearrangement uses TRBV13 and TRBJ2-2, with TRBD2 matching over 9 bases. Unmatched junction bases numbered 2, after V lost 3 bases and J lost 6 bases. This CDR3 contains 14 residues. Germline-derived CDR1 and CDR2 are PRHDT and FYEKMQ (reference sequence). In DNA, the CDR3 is TGTGCCAGCAGCTTCGGCGGGAGGGCCGGGGAGCTGTTTTTT. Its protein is CASSFGGRAGELFF.

The CDR3 loop reads CASRRQGNEQYF. CDR3 DNA sequence: TGTGCCAGCAGAAGACAGGGGAACGAGCAGTACTTC. V usage is TRBV5-6 and J usage is TRBJ2-7, with 8 bases aligning to TRBD1. The CDR3 sequence is 12 residues long. V lost 5 bases, J lost 5 bases, and 3 bases stayed unmatched. Germline lookup yields CDR1 SGHDT and CDR2 YYEEEE.

The DNA of the CDR3 is TGTGCCAGCTCACCGAAAGCGGAGGGTTGGCCCCAGCATTTT. It yields the protein CASSPKAEGWPQHF. V and J are TRBV18 and TRBJ1-5; D is unresolved. V was shortened by 3 bases and J by 9 bases, with 15 bases between the two germline ends. Germline V gene lookup returns CDR1 KGHSH and CDR2 LQKENI. The CDR3 totals 14 residues.

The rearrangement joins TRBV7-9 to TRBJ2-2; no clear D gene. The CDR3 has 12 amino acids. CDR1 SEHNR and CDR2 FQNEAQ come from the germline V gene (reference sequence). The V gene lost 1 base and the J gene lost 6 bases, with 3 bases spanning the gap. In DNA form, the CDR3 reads TGTGCCAGCAGCTTAGTCCCCGGGGAGCTGTTTTTT. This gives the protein CASSLVPGELFF.

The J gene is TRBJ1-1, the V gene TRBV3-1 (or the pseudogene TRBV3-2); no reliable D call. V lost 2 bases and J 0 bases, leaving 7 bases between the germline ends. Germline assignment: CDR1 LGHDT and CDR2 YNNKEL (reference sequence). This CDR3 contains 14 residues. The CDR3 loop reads CASSQRPLNTEAFF. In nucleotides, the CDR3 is TGTGCCAGCAGCCAACGGCCGCTGAACACTGAAGCTTTCTTT.

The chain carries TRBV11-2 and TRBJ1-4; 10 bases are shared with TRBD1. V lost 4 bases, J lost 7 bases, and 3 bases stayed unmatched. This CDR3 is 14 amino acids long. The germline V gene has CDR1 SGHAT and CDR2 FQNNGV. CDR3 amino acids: CASSSDRGREKLFF. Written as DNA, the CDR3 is TGTGCCAGCAGCTCAGACAGGGGGCGTGAAAAACTGTTTTTT.

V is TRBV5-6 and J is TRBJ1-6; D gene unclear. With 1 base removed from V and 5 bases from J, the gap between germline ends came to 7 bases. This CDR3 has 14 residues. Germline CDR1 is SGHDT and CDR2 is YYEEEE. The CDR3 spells CASSLTGNNSPLHF. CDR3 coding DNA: TGTGCCAGCAGCTTGACCGGGAATAATTCACCCCTCCACTTT.

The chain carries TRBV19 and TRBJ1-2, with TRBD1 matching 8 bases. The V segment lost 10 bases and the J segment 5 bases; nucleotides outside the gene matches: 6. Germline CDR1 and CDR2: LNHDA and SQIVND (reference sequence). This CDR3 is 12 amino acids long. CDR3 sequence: CATSTGGYGYTF. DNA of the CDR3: TGTGCCACCTCAACAGGGGGGTATGGCTACACCTTC.

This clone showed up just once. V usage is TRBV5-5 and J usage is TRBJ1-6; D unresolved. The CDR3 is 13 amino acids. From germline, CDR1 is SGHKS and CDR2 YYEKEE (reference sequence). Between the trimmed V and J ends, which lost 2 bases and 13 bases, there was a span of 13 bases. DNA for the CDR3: TGTGCCAGCAGCTTTGGCAGACAAGATCCCCTCCACTTT. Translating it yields CASSFGRQDPLHF.

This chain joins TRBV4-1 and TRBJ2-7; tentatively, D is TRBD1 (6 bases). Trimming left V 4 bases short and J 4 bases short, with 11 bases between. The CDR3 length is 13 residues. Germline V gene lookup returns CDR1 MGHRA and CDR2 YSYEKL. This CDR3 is CASSLDRPYEQYF. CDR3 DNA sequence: TGCGCCAGCAGCCTAGACAGGCCTTACGAGCAGTACTTC.

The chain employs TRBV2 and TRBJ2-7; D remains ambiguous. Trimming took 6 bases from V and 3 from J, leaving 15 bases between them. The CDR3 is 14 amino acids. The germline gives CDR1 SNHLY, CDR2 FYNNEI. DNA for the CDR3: TGTGCCAGCAGGACCCTTCAAACACTCTACGAGCAGTACTTC. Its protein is CASRTLQTLYEQYF.

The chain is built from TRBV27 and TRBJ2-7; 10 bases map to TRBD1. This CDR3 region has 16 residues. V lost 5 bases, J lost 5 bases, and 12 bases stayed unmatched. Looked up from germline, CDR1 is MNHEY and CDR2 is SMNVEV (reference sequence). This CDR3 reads CASSLQPGQGGNEQYF. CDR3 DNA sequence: TGTGCCAGCAGTCTCCAACCCGGACAGGGGGGGAACGAGCAGTACTTC.